Listed here are 17 T cell receptor beta chains from one sample, sequenced in a study of shared clonotypes between healthy human individuals. Clones were read by immunoSEQ multiplex PCR, and TCRdb kept only the in-frame ones, dropping some. The table shows about half a million clones, with over 70% occurring only once. The source material was PBMCs. The receptors shown here come from a woman aged 40 to 50 in good health. Some clones in this sample may be carry-over from other donors' samples.

This chain joins TRBV30 and TRBJ1-5, with D hard to call. V shed 0 bases and J shed 3 bases, with 9 bases lying between them. The CDR3 has 14 residues. Germline CDR1 and CDR2: GTSNPN and SVGIG (reference sequence). CDR3 residues: CAWSVAPFNQPQHF. The CDR3 DNA reads as TGTGCCTGGAGTGTGGCGCCTTTCAATCAGCCCCAGCATTTT.

Remarks on this clone: It differs at one base from a far larger clone, so likely a read error. The chain employs TRBV5-4 and TRBJ1-4; TRBD1 is a possible D gene (6 bases). V was clipped by 5 bases and J by 7 bases, with 12 bases between them. There are 13 residues in the CDR3. Per germline, CDR1 SGHNT and CDR2 YYREEE (reference sequence). CDR3 residues: CASRGGESEKLFF. CDR3 nucleotide sequence: TGTGCCAGCAGAGGGGGGGAGAGTGAAAAACTGTTTTTT.

V and J are TRBV5-4 and TRBJ2-4, with D possibly being TRBD1 (5 bases). The V end was cut by 1 base, the J end by 2 bases, with 13 bases between. Per the germline V gene, CDR1 is SGHNT and CDR2 is YYREEE (reference sequence). CDR3 length equals 16 residues. CDR3 residues: CASSLLGQRSKNIQYF. The CDR3 DNA sequence: TGTGCCAGCAGCTTGTTGGGGCAGAGGTCCAAAAACATTCAGTACTTC.

This chain links TRBV7-9 with TRBJ2-7; D may correspond to TRBD1 or TRBD2 (5 bases each). The V and J ends lost 5 bases and 5 bases respectively, with 16 bases between them. The V gene's germline CDR1 is SEHNR and CDR2 FQNEAQ (reference sequence). The CDR3 is 14 amino acids. Written as DNA, the CDR3 is TGTGCCAGCAGCCCGGGACCTACCCTCGACGAGCAGTACTTC. As protein: CASSPGPTLDEQYF.

J is TRBJ2-5 and V is TRBV27, with 7 bases fitting TRBD1. V lost 5 bases and J lost 3; bases outside the gene matches: 6. The CDR3 consists of 14 residues. Germline V lookup: CDR1 MNHEY, CDR2 SMNVEV (reference sequence). Written as DNA, the CDR3 is TGTGCCAGCAGTCCGTGGGACAGAGAAGAGACCCAGTACTTC. Protein sequence: CASSPWDREETQYF.

The chain couples TRBV30 to TRBJ1-2; the D is unclear. V lost 3 bases, J lost 5 bases, and 13 bases lay in between. Germline assignment: CDR1 GTSNPN and CDR2 SVGIG (reference sequence). CDR3 length equals 13 residues. The CDR3 sequence is CAWSPTVVYGYTF. CDR3 sequence (DNA): TGTGCCTGGAGCCCCACAGTAGTATATGGCTACACCTTC. The whole variable domain, filled in from reference TRBV30 and TRBJ1-2, reads SQTIHQWPATLVQPVGSPLSLECTVEGTSNPNLYWYRQAAGRGLQLLFYSVGIGQISSEVPQNLSASRPQDRQFILSSKKLLLSDSGFYLCAWSPTVVYGYTFGSGTRLTVV.

This rearrangement joins TRBV5-1 to TRBJ2-2, with 9 bases matching TRBD2. V dropped 0 bases and J dropped 1; count of bases not matched to a gene: 7. The CDR3 covers 18 residues. CDR1 SGHRS and CDR2 YFSETQ come from the germline V gene. The CDR3 loop is CASSLGLAGNLNTGELFF. CDR3 in DNA: TGCGCCAGCAGCTTGGGCCTAGCGGGGAATCTGAACACCGGGGAGCTGTTTTTT.

The rearrangement joins TRBV25-1 to TRBJ2-1, with D uncertain. Germline-derived CDR1 and CDR2 are MGHDK and SYGVNS. CDR3 length: 11 residues. V lost 7 bases to trimming and J lost 5 bases, with 6 bases between them. The CDR3 sequence: CASTYHNEQFF. In nucleotides, the CDR3 is TGTGCCAGCACATACCACAATGAGCAGTTCTTC.

V usage is TRBV4-3 and J usage is TRBJ2-1; D gene uncertain. Trimming pared 0 bases from V and 0 bases from J, leaving 9 bases between. Looked up from germline, CDR1 is LGHNA and CDR2 is YSLEER. The CDR3 has 16 residues. CDR3 loop: CASSQDWRRSYNEQFF. DNA for the CDR3: TGCGCCAGCAGCCAAGATTGGCGGCGCTCCTACAATGAGCAGTTCTTC.

The gene calls are TRBV9 and TRBJ1-1, with D possibly being TRBD1 (6 bases). Looked up from germline, CDR1 is SGDLS and CDR2 is YYNGEE. The length of the CDR3 is 14 residues. V was pared by 2 bases and J by 5 bases, with 13 bases between. DNA of the CDR3: TGTGCCAGCAGCGTCTCAGGGGCTGGGACTGAAGCTTTCTTT. This gives the protein CASSVSGAGTEAFF.

V gene TRBV7-2 combines with J gene TRBJ2-7, with D perhaps matching TRBD2 (6 bases). V was cut by 5 bases and J by 0 bases, with 14 bases left in between. The CDR3 spans 15 residues. Per the germline V gene, CDR1 is SGHTA and CDR2 is FQGNSA. CDR3 DNA: TGTGCCAGCAGCCCAGGCGGGAACCCCTCCTACGAGCAGTACTTC. Translation gives CASSPGGNPSYEQYF.

About this clone: A junction end diverges from the germline sequence, so it may reflect a read error. This chain connects TRBV7-9 to TRBJ1-2; TRBD1 is a possible D gene (6 bases). Germline V CDR1 and CDR2: SEHNR, FQNEAQ (reference sequence). This CDR3 has 15 amino acids. DNA of the CDR3: TGTGCCAGCAGCACTCTCGGACAGTCTAAGTATGGCTACACCTTC. It is translated as CASSTLGQSKYGYTF.

Points on this clone: A far larger clone is off by one base, so a read error is likely. The gene calls are TRBV4-2 and TRBJ2-3; 13 bases agree with TRBD2. The length of the CDR3 is 15 residues. The trim removed 2 bases at V and 7 bases at J, leaving 3 bases unmatched. Germline CDR1 LGHNA, CDR2 YNFKEQ. The CDR3, as DNA: TGTGCCAGCAGCCAATGGACTAGCGGGAGAAATACGCAGTATTTT. It is translated as CASSQWTSGRNTQYF.

The V call is TRBV5-4, the J call TRBJ1-2; 8 bases are shared with TRBD1. V gave up 4 bases and J gave up 4 bases; unmatched junction bases: 6. Germline loops: CDR1 SGHNT, CDR2 YYREEE (reference sequence). The CDR3 consists of 14 residues. CDR3 loop: CASSTQTGAYGYTF. CDR3 DNA sequence: TGTGCCAGCAGCACCCAGACAGGGGCCTATGGCTACACCTTC.

The chain combines TRBV28 with TRBJ1-1; D is undetermined. CDR1 and CDR2 (germline): MDHEN, SYDVKM. The ends were cut back, 7 bases at V and 1 base at J, with 19 bases in the middle. The CDR3 runs to 16 residues. CDR3 region: CASTSGSGVPNTEAFF. Written as DNA, the CDR3 is TGTGCCAGCACCTCCGGTTCCGGGGTCCCGAACACTGAAGCTTTCTTT.

A remark on this clone: This likely traces to a read error, being one base from a far larger clone. Additional DNA sequences in this sample encode the identical CDR3. The rearrangement links TRBV2 to TRBJ2-2, with D possibly being TRBD2 (5 bases). This CDR3 spans 14 amino acids. Germline CDR1 SNHLY, CDR2 FYNNEI. In nucleotides, the CDR3 is TGTGCCAGCAGCTCCCAAATGGGGATCGGGGAGCTGTTTTTC. Its translation: CASSSQMGIGELFF.

On this clone: A far larger clone lies a single base away; this is likely a read error. The chain joins TRBV10-3 to TRBJ1-5; no definite D call. The CDR3 length is 17 residues. Germline CDR1 reads ENHRY; CDR2 reads SYGVKD. The V and J ends lost 4 bases and 0 bases respectively, with 16 bases between them. For the CDR3, the DNA is TGTGCCATCAGTGGGCACAGCGAAGTGGGTAGCAATCAGCCCCAGCATTTT. Its translation: CAISGHSEVGSNQPQHF.